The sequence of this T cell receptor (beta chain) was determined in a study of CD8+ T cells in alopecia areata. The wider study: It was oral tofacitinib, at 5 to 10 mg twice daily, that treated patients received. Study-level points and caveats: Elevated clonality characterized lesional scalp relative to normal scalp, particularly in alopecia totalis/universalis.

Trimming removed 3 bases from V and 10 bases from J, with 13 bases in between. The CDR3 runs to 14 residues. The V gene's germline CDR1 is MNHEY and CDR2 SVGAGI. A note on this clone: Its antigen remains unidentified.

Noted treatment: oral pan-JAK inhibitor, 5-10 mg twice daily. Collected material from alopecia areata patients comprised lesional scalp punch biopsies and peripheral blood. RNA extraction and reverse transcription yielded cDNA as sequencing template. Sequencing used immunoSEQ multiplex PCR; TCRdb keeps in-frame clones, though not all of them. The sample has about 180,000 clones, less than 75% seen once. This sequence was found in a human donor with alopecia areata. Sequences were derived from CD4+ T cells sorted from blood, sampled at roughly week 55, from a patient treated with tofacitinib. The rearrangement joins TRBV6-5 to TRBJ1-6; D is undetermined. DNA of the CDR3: TGTGCCAGCAGTTATGGTTTTTCGGACTCACCCCTCCACTTT. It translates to CASSYGFSDSPLHF.